The 7 T cell receptor beta chains below were found in one sample sequenced in a study of post-analysis software for immune sequencing data. What these receptors recognize is not known. General study results and limits: Five or six TRBV segments, TRBV5-6, TRBV5-1 and TRBV20-1 among them, were found more frequent in patients than controls.

Prepared libraries of TCR beta cDNA carried unique molecular identifiers. TCRdb reanalysed the PCR reads using MiXCR and keeps one entry per CDR3 protein. The sample includes roughly 600,000 distinct CDR3 sequences, roughly 47% seen only once; the top ten take about 1.8%. The sequenced material came from blood. All receptors derive from a girl aged 10-17 years with multiple sclerosis.

CDR3 protein: CASSPSFLTTEAFF. CDR3 nucleotide sequence: TGTGCCAGCAGCCCGTCCTTTCTGACAACTGAAGCTTTCTTT. J is TRBJ1-1 and V is TRBV9; D not resolved. Germline CDR1 SGDLS, CDR2 YYNGEE. Trimming shortened V by 4 bases and J by 5 bases, and 15 bases separated the two germline ends. The CDR3 consists of 14 residues.

The chain is built from TRBV9 and TRBJ2-3; TRBD2 is a possible D gene (6 bases). CDR1 SGDLS and CDR2 YYNGEE come from the germline V gene. This CDR3 region has 13 residues. The V end was cut by 3 bases, the J end by 5 bases, with 10 bases between. In DNA form, the CDR3 reads TGTGCCAGCAGCGCCTGGGGGGAAGATACGCAGTATTTT. It codes for CASSAWGEDTQYF.

V is TRBV4-1 and J is TRBJ2-3; TRBD2 might be the D (5 bases). The V gene lost 1 base and the J gene lost 0 bases, with 20 bases spanning the gap. Looked up from germline, CDR1 is MGHRA and CDR2 is YSYEKL. This CDR3 comprises 19 residues. CDR3 sequence reads: CASSQVGLARRTSTDTQYF. CDR3 bases: TGCGCCAGCAGCCAAGTTGGATTAGCGCGGAGAACTAGCACAGATACGCAGTATTTT.

The chain links TRBV9 to TRBJ2-1; possibly TRBD1 for D (5 bases). The germline V and J ends were trimmed by 2 bases and 7 bases, with 10 bases remaining between them. The V gene's germline CDR1 is SGDLS and CDR2 YYNGEE. The length of the CDR3 is 13 residues. For the CDR3, the DNA is TGTGCCAGCAGCGTGGCCCCAGGGAATGAGCAGTTCTTC. Translated, it gives CASSVAPGNEQFF.

With respect to this clonotype: One end of the junction is discordant with germline, which a read error may explain. V and J are TRBV6-4 and TRBJ2-1; a weak D match, TRBD1 (6 bases). Per the germline V gene, CDR1 is MRHNA and CDR2 is SNTAGT. The CDR3 spans 17 residues. This CDR3 is CASSESWTVNSYNEQFF. The DNA of the CDR3 is TGTGCCAGCAGTGAATCATGGACAGTCAACTCCTATAATGAGCAGTTCTTC.

The chain is built from TRBV25-1 and TRBJ2-1; TRBD2 matches at 8 bases. V lost 3 bases and J lost 2; bases outside the gene matches: 9. CDR1 is MGHDK and CDR2 is SYGVNS in the germline V gene. The CDR3 contains 17 residues. The DNA for the CDR3 is TGTGCCAGCAGTGATCCTTCCCCGGGACTAGCCTACAATGAGCAGTTCTTC. Translated: CASSDPSPGLAYNEQFF.

This chain connects TRBV28 to TRBJ2-1; D remains unclear. Looked up from germline, CDR1 is MDHEN and CDR2 is SYDVKM. Between the trimmed V and J ends, which lost 6 bases and 2 bases, there was a span of 11 bases. The CDR3 is 14 residues long. CDR3 in amino acids: CASSPGRAYNEQFF. Written as DNA, the CDR3 is TGTGCCAGCAGCCCGGGTAGAGCCTACAATGAGCAGTTCTTC.